This TCR beta chain is from a study of metastatic and nonmetastatic thyroid tumors. Study outcomes and limitations: Reported TCR beta diversity, measured in blood and tumor, was significantly higher for malignant thyroid tumors than for benign nodules.

No treatment of any kind had been given to any patient before thyroid surgery. As processed by the authors: In papillary thyroid cancer, a distant-metastasis classifier was built using CDR3 differences across clinicopathological groups. With MiXCR, TCRdb called clones anew from the PCR reads. The V and J calls shown here were made by TCRdb, not taken from the authors' results. The data show over 15,000 clones, with less than 4% seen just once and around a quarter held by the top ten. J was trimmed by 2 bases and V by 0 bases; bases with no gene match: 5. The germline gives CDR1 LGHNA, CDR2 YNFKEQ. The CDR3 length is 17 residues. This clone was counted ten times or more. Antigen specificity is unknown.

The receptor comes from a female donor with papillary thyroid cancer or a benign thyroid nodule (not recorded which). Some clones in this sample may be carry-over from other donors' samples. Source material: tumor tissue. V and J are TRBV4-2 and TRBJ2-3, with 10 bases that match TRBD2. This CDR3 reads CASSQDAAGGPTDTQYF. For the CDR3, the DNA is TGTGCCAGCAGCCAAGATGCAGCGGGAGGGCCCACAGATACGCAGTATTTT.